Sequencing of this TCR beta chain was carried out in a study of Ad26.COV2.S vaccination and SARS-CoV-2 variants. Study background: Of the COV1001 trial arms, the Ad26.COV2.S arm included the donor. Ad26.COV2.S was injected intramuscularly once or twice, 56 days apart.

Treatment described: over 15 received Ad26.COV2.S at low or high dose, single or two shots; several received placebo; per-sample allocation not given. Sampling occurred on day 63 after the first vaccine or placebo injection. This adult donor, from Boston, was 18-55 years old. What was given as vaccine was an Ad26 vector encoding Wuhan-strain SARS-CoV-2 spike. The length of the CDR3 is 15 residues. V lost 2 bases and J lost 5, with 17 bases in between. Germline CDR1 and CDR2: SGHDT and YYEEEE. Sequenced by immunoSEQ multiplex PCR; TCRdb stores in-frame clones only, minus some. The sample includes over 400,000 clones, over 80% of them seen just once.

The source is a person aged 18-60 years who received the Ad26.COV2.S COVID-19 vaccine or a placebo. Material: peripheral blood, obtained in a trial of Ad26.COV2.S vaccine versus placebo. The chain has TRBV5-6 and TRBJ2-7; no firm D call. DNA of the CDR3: TGTGCCAGCAGCTTCTCCCCAGAAGCCCCCAACGAGCAGTACTTC. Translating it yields CASSFSPEAPNEQYF.